This entry lists 20 T cell receptor beta chains sequenced from one sample in a study of blood T cell repertoires in COVID-19. TCRdb keeps only in-frame clones here, not all; method: immunoSEQ multiplex PCR. Of approximately 190,000 clones in the sample, around 81% are singletons; the top ten hold around 7.5%. Sequencing was done on a sample of PBMCs or T cells enriched from blood (not recorded which). These receptors were obtained from a man in his forties or fifties who had recovered from COVID-19.

The CDR3: CASSHQVDGYTF. In DNA form, the CDR3 reads TGTGCCAGCAGCCACCAGGTTGATGGCTACACCTTC. The gene calls are TRBV11-2 and TRBJ1-2; no firm D call. The CDR3 has 12 residues. CDR1 and CDR2 from the germline V gene are SGHAT and FQNNGV. Trimming cost V 5 bases and J 6 bases, with 10 bases left between them.

V and J are TRBV5-4 and TRBJ2-5, with TRBD2 as a possible D gene (5 bases). CDR3 length: 15 amino acids. Per germline, CDR1 SGHNT and CDR2 YYREEE (reference sequence). Trimming cost V 0 bases and J 5 bases, with 14 bases left between them. The CDR3 sequence is CASSLAGMLKETQYF. In DNA, the CDR3 is TGTGCCAGCAGCTTGGCGGGGATGCTTAAGGAGACCCAGTACTTC.

The CDR3 bases are TGTGCCAGCAGCTTGGGAGGAATGCATGCCAATCAGCCCCAGCATTTT. This translates into CASSLGGMHANQPQHF. The V gene is TRBV5-4, the J gene TRBJ1-5; no firm D call. Between the trimmed V and J ends, which lost 0 bases and 3 bases, there was a span of 13 bases. Germline lookup yields CDR1 SGHNT and CDR2 YYREEE (reference sequence). This CDR3 contains 16 residues.

This clone was found once. V and J are TRBV4-1 and TRBJ2-1, with 10 bases matching TRBD2. Per germline, CDR1 MGHRA and CDR2 YSYEKL. The CDR3 runs 17 residues. Losses at the gene ends were 5 bases for V and 1 base for J; bases not matched to a gene: 8. The chain's CDR3 is CASSGGTSATSYNEQFF. As DNA, the CDR3 is TGCGCCAGCAGCGGGGGGACTAGCGCGACTTCCTACAATGAGCAGTTCTTC.

This chain links TRBV3-1 (or the pseudogene TRBV3-2) with TRBJ2-3; 7 bases align to TRBD1. This CDR3 region has 14 residues. V was pared by 0 bases and J by 9 bases, with 6 bases of the junction left unmatched. The germline CDR1 and CDR2 sequences are LGHDT and YNNKEL (reference sequence). DNA of the CDR3: TGTGCCAGCAGCCAAGAGGGACGGGACAGCACGCAGTATTTT. It codes for CASSQEGRDSTQYF.

V and J are TRBV7-2 and TRBJ1-4, with TRBD1 matching 7 bases. V lost 5 bases, J lost 8 bases, and 17 bases stayed unmatched. CDR1 and CDR2 (germline): SGHTA, FQGNSA. This CDR3 region has 17 residues. The CDR3 region is CASSPQIGITGEEKLFF. CDR3 in DNA: TGTGCCAGCAGCCCCCAAATTGGGATTACAGGGGAGGAAAAACTGTTTTTT.

The CDR3 bases are TGCGCCAGCAGCCATGTATTGAACACTGAAGCTTTCTTT. It is translated as CASSHVLNTEAFF. V gene TRBV4-3 combines with J gene TRBJ1-1; no definite D call. Deletions cut 3 bases from V and 0 bases from J, with 5 bases between. Per germline, CDR1 LGHNA and CDR2 YSLEER. The CDR3 covers 13 residues.

This clone was counted once. The chain employs TRBV5-6 and TRBJ2-3; 11 bases match TRBD1. J lost 3 bases, V lost 5 bases, and 5 bases had no gene match. The germline CDR1 and CDR2 sequences are SGHDT and YYEEEE. The CDR3 contains 15 residues. In nucleotides, the CDR3 is TGTGCCAGCAGTTTCGGACAGGGGGCAACAGATACGCAGTATTTT. Encoded protein: CASSFGQGATDTQYF.

The rearrangement joins TRBV5-1 to TRBJ1-2; weak D call: TRBD1 (6 bases). Germline V gives CDR1 SGHRS, CDR2 YFSETQ. The CDR3 contains 14 residues. V was clipped by 6 bases and J by 6 bases, with 18 bases between them. The chain's CDR3 is CASTRGGGLNGYTF. The CDR3 DNA is TGCGCCAGCACCCGTGGCGGGGGGCTGAATGGCTACACCTTC.

The chain is built from TRBV29-1 and TRBJ1-1; D is ambiguous. The CDR3 sequence is 11 residues long. The ends were cut back, 7 bases at V and 1 base at J, with 7 bases in the middle. CDR1 is SQVTM and CDR2 is ANQGSEA in the germline V gene. CDR3 nucleotide sequence: TGCAGCGGCCTCAGGAACACTGAAGCTTTCTTT. Its translation is CSGLRNTEAFF.

J is TRBJ2-1 and V is TRBV20-1; D gene uncertain. The germline CDR1 and CDR2 sequences are DFQATT and SNEGSKA (reference sequence). The V end was cut by 3 bases, the J end by 8 bases, with 14 bases between. This CDR3 has 13 amino acids. CDR3 in DNA: TGCAGTGCTAGTGGGCGGTACAACCATGAGCAGTTCTTC. Translating gives CSASGRYNHEQFF.

The chain is built from TRBV19 and TRBJ1-3, with D perhaps matching TRBD1 (5 bases). CDR1 is LNHDA, CDR2 SQIVND, per germline (reference sequence). The CDR3 sequence is 15 residues long. With 8 bases removed from V and 2 bases from J, the gap between germline ends came to 16 bases. This chain's CDR3 is CASAFDSPPGNTIYF. The CDR3 nucleotides are TGTGCCAGTGCCTTCGACAGCCCGCCTGGAAACACCATATATTTT.

The chain employs TRBV6-5 and TRBJ1-1; D gene uncertain. The V end lost 0 bases, the J end lost 3 bases, and 14 bases lay between the germline ends. The CDR3 runs 16 residues. In germline, CDR1 is MNHEY, CDR2 SVGAGI. The DNA of the CDR3 is TGTGCCAGCAGTTACTCCATTGGTTGGCGGGACACTGAAGCTTTCTTT. This gives the protein CASSYSIGWRDTEAFF.

The V call is TRBV30, the J call TRBJ2-7; 9 bases agree with TRBD1. With 3 bases clipped from V and 4 bases from J, the junction kept 4 bases outside the gene matches. The germline V gene has CDR1 GTSNPN and CDR2 SVGIG (reference sequence). CDR3 length: 13 amino acids. CDR3 loop: CAWSAGTGYEQYF. CDR3 DNA: TGTGCCTGGAGCGCCGGGACAGGGTACGAGCAGTACTTC. Full variable domain (missing parts from reference TRBV30 and TRBJ2-7): SQTIHQWPATLVQPVGSPLSLECTVEGTSNPNLYWYRQAAGRGLQLLFYSVGIGQISSEVPQNLSASRPQDRQFILSSKKLLLSDSGFYLCAWSAGTGYEQYFGPGTRLTVT.

This chain uses TRBV27 with TRBJ1-2; 9 nucleotides align to TRBD1. The V segment lost 3 bases and the J segment 4 bases; nucleotides outside the gene matches: 6. CDR1 and CDR2 (germline): MNHEY, SMNVEV (reference sequence). The CDR3 is 15 amino acids. CDR3 protein: CASSLEGQGIYGYTF. The CDR3 DNA follows: TGTGCCAGCAGTTTGGAAGGACAGGGGATCTATGGCTACACCTTC.

The chain recombines TRBV6-5 with TRBJ1-2; D may be TRBD1 (5 bases). The CDR3 is 15 amino acids. Germline V gene data show CDR1 as MNHEY and CDR2 as SVGAGI. V lost 0 bases and J 7 bases, leaving 15 bases between the germline ends. In DNA, the CDR3 is TGTGCCAGCAGTTACTCGTTCCCGGGGGAGGGTGGCTACACCTTC. Residues: CASSYSFPGEGGYTF.

This clone was counted once. This chain uses TRBV28 with TRBJ2-7, with a possible D match to TRBD2 (7 bases). V was clipped by 1 base and J by 2 bases, with 12 bases between them. This CDR3 region has 15 residues. From germline, CDR1 is MDHEN and CDR2 SYDVKM. CDR3 sequence reads: CASSLLAGATYEQYF. The CDR3 DNA reads TGTGCCAGCAGTTTATTGGCGGGGGCCACCTACGAGCAGTACTTC.

This sequence joins TRBV5-1 and TRBJ1-1; D remains ambiguous. With 0 bases removed from V and 4 bases from J, the gap between germline ends came to 10 bases. Germline V CDR1 and CDR2: SGHRS, YFSETQ. This CDR3 region has 14 residues. CDR3 region: CASSLGPESTEAFF. The DNA of the CDR3 is TGCGCCAGCAGCTTGGGGCCGGAGAGCACTGAAGCTTTCTTT. Supplemented by reference TRBV5-1 and TRBJ1-1, the full variable domain reads KAGVTQTPRYLIKTRGQQVTLSCSPISGHRSVSWYQQTPGQGLQFLFEYFSETQRNKGNFPGRFSGRQFSNSRSEMNVSTLELGDSALYLCASSLGPESTEAFFGQGTRLTVV.

This chain joins TRBV19 and TRBJ1-5; 9 bases are shared with TRBD1. Per the germline V gene, CDR1 is LNHDA and CDR2 is SQIVND (reference sequence). This CDR3 has 17 residues. V lost 6 bases to trimming and J lost 3 bases; unmatched junction nucleotides: 12. In DNA, the CDR3 is TGTGCCAGTAGGACTCGGCCGGGACAGGGCGTCAATCAGCCCCAGCATTTT. It is translated as CASRTRPGQGVNQPQHF.

This chain uses TRBV28 with TRBJ2-1; 7 positions match TRBD2. V lost 3 bases, J lost 6 bases, and 14 bases stayed unmatched. The V gene's germline CDR1 is MDHEN and CDR2 SYDVKM. The CDR3 contains 17 residues. The CDR3 here is CASSFRTGLGRANEQFF. DNA of the CDR3: TGTGCCAGCAGTTTCCGTACAGGACTAGGCAGGGCCAATGAGCAGTTCTTC.